This T cell receptor beta chain is from a study of blood T cell repertoires in COVID-19. Across the study: Sites across the United States, Italy and Spain contributed samples from acute and convalescent COVID-19. PBMCs, B-cell-depleted T cells, or T cells were the source of the cDNA or gDNA that made up the material.

Authors' methods: Nucleated cell counts were estimated from reference gene primer amplification. Using immunoSEQ multiplex PCR, the repertoire was profiled, and TCRdb retains in-frame clones only, with some absent. That table furnishes V, J and clone size, whereas the DNA furnished D and trimming. The sample lists 250,000 to 350,000 clones; 88% were seen once. Patients of the Seattle cohort, enrolled during active infection, were followed longitudinally. CDR1 is SGHDT and CDR2 is YYEEEE in the germline V gene. Trimming left V 3 bases short and J 0 bases short, with 15 bases between. The CDR3 loop spans 16 amino acids. The table lists this clone with a few counts.

This TCR derives from a woman aged 25-40 years with COVID-19, enrolled during active disease. Source material: peripheral blood. This rearrangement joins TRBV5-6 to TRBJ1-1, with a tentative D call TRBD1 (5 bases). Here the CDR3 reads CASSYSRGALNTEAFF. As DNA, the CDR3 is TGTGCCAGCAGCTACTCCCGTGGGGCTCTGAACACTGAAGCTTTCTTT.